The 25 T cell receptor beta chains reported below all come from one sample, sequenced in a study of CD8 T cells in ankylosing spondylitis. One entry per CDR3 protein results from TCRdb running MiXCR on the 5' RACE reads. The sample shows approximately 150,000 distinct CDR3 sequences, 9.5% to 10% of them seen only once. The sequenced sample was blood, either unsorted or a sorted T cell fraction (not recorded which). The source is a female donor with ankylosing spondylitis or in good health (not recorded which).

The CDR3 protein is CASSWGADTQYF. The CDR3, as DNA: TGTGCCAGCAGTTGGGGGGCAGATACGCAGTATTTT. J is TRBJ2-3 and V is TRBV28, with a possible D match to TRBD2 (6 bases). CDR1 and CDR2 (germline): MDHEN, SYDVKM. Trimming cost V 4 bases and J 4 bases, with 6 bases left between them. The CDR3 contains 12 residues.

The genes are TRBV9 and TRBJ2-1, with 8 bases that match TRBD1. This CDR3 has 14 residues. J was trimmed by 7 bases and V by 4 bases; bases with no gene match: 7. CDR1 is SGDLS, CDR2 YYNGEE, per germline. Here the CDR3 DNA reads TGTGCCAGCAGCTTAAGGACAGGGAGGAATGAGCAGTTCTTC. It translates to CASSLRTGRNEQFF.

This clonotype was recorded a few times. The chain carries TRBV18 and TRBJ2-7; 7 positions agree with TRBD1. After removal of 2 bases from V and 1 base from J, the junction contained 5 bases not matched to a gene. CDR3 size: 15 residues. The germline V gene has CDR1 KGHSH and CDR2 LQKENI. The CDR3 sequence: CASSPSGQVSYEQYF. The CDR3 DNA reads TGTGCCAGCTCACCATCTGGACAGGTGTCCTACGAGCAGTACTTC.

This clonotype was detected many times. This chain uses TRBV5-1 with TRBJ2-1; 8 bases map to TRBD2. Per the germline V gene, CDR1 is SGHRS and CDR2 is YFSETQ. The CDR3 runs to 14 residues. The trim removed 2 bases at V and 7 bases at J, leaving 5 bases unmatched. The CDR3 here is CASSLDSGTNEQFF. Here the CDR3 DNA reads TGCGCCAGCAGCTTAGATAGCGGGACAAATGAGCAGTTCTTC.

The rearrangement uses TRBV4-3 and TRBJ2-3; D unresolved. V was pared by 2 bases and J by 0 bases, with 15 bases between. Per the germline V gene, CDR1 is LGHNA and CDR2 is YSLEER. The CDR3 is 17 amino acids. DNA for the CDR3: TGCGCCAGCAGCCAAAGTAGCCGGCTTCTAAGCACAGATACGCAGTATTTT. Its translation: CASSQSSRLLSTDTQYF.

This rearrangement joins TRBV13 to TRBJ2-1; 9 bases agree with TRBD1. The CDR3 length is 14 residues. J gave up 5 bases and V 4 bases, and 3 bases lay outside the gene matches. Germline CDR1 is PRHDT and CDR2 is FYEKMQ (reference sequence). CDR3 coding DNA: TGTGCCAGCAGCTCCGGGACAGGGAACAATGAGCAGTTCTTC. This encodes CASSSGTGNNEQFF.

Here the CDR3 reads CATSDFRGQGTDTQYF. The CDR3 coding sequence is TGTGCCACCAGTGATTTCAGGGGGCAAGGCACAGATACGCAGTATTTT. The V gene is TRBV24-1, the J gene TRBJ2-3; 8 positions match TRBD1. CDR3 length equals 16 residues. Germline CDR1 reads KGHDR; CDR2 reads SFDVKD. V dropped 1 base and J dropped 1; count of bases not matched to a gene: 3.

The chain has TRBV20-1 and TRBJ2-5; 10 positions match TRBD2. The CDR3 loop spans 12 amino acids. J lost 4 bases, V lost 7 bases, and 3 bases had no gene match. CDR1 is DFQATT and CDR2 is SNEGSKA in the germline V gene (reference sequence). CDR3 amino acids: CSGEREGETQYF. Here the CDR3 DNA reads TGCAGTGGGGAGCGGGAGGGAGAGACCCAGTACTTC.

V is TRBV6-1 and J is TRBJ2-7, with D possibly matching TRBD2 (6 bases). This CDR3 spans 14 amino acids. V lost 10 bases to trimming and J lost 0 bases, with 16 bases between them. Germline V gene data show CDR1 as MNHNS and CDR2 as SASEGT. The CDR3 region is CATAGGMSSYEQYF. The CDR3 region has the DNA TGTGCCACCGCGGGCGGGATGAGCTCCTACGAGCAGTACTTC.

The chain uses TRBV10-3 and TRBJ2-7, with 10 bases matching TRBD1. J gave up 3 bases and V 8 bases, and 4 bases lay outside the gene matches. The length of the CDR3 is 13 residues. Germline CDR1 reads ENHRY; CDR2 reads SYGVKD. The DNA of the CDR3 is TGTGCCATCGGGACAGGGGCTAACTACGAGCAGTACTTC. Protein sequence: CAIGTGANYEQYF.

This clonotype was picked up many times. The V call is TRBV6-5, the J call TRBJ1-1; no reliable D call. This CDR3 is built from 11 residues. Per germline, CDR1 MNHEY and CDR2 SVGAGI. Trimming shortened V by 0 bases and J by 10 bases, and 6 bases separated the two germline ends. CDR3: CASSYSGSAFF. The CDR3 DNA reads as TGTGCCAGCAGTTACTCCGGTTCAGCTTTCTTT.

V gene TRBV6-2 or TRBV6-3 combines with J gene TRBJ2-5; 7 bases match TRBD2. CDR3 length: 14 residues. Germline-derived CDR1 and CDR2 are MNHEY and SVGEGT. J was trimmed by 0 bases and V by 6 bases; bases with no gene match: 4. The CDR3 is CASRLLADQETQYF. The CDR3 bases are TGTGCCAGCAGACTTCTAGCGGACCAAGAGACCCAGTACTTC.

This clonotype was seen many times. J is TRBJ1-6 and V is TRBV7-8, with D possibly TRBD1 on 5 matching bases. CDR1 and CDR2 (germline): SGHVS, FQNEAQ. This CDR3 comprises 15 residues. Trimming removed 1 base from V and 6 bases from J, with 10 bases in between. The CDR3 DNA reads TGTGCCAGCAGCTTAGTCTTACAGGCTAATTCACCCCTCCACTTT. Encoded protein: CASSLVLQANSPLHF.

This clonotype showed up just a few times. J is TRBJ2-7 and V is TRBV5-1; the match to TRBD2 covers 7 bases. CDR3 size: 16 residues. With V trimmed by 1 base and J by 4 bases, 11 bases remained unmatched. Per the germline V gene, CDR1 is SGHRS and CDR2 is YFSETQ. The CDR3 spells CASSLMGGRSVYEQYF. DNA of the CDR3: TGCGCCAGCAGCTTGATGGGCGGGAGATCAGTTTACGAGCAGTACTTC.

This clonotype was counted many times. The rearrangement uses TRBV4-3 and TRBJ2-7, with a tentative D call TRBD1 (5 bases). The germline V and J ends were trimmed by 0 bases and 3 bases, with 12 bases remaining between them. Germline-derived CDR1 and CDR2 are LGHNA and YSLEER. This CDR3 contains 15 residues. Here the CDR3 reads CASSQEFAGNYEQYF. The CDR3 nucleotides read TGCGCCAGCAGCCAAGAGTTTGCAGGGAACTACGAGCAGTACTTC.

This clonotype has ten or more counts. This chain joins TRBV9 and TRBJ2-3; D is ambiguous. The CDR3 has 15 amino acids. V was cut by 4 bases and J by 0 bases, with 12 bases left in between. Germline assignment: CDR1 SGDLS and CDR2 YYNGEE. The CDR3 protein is CASSSGTSSTDTQYF. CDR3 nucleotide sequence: TGTGCCAGCAGCTCAGGAACTTCTAGCACAGATACGCAGTATTTT.

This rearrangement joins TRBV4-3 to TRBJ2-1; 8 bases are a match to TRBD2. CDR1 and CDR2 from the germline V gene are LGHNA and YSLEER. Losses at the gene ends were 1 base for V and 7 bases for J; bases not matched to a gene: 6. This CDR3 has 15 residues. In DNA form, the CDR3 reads TGCGCCAGCAGCCAAGGTAGCGGGAAAAGTAATGAGCAGTTCTTC. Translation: CASSQGSGKSNEQFF.

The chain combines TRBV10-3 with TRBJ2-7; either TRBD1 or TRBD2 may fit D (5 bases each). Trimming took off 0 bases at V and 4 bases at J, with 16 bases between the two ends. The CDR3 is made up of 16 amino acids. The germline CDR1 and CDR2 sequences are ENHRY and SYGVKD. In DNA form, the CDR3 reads TGTGCCATCAGTGAGTCTGAAGGCCGAGGGGTTTACGAGCAGTACTTC. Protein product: CAISESEGRGVYEQYF.

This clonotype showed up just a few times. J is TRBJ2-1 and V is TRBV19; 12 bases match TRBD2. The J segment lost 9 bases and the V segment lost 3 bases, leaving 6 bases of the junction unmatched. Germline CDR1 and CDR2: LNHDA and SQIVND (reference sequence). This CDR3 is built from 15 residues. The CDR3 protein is CASSMTSGSGGEQFF. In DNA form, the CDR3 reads TGTGCCAGTAGTATGACTAGCGGGAGCGGAGGTGAGCAGTTCTTC.

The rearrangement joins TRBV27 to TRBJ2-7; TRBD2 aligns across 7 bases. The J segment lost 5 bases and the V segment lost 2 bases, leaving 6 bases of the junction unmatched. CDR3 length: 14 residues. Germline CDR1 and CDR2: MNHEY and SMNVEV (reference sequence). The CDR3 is CASSLTRTRHEQYF. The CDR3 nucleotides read TGTGCCAGCAGTTTAACCAGGACTAGACACGAGCAGTACTTC.

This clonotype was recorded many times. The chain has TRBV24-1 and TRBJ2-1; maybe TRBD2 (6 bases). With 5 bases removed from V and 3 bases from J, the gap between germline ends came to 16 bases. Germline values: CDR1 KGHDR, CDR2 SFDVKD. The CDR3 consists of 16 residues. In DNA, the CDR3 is TGTGCCACCAGTGCCCGGGGGTCAAGCCTCTACAATGAGCAGTTCTTC. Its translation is CATSARGSSLYNEQFF.

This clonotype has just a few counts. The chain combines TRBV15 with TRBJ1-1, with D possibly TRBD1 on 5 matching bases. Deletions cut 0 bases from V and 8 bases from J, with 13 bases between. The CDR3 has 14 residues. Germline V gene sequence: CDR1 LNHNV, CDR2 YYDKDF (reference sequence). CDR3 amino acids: CATSRDLRGLEAFF. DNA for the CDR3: TGTGCCACCAGCAGAGATCTGCGGGGCCTAGAAGCTTTCTTT.

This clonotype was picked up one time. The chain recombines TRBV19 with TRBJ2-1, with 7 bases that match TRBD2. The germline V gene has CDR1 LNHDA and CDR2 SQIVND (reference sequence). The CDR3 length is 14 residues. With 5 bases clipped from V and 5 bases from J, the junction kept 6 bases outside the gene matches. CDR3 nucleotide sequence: TGTGCCAGTAGTTGGGGTAGCGGGCACAATGAGCAGTTCTTC. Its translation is CASSWGSGHNEQFF.

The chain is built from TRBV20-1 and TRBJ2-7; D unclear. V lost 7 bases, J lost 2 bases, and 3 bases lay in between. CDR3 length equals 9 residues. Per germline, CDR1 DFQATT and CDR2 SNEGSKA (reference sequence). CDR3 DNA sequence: TGCAGTGGGACCTACGAGCAGTACTTC. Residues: CSGTYEQYF.

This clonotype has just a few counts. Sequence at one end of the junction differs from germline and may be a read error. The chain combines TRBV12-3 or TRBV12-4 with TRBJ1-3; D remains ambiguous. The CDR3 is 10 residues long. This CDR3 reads CGSSGNTIYF. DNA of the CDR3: TGCGGGAGCTCTGGAAACACCATATATTTT.